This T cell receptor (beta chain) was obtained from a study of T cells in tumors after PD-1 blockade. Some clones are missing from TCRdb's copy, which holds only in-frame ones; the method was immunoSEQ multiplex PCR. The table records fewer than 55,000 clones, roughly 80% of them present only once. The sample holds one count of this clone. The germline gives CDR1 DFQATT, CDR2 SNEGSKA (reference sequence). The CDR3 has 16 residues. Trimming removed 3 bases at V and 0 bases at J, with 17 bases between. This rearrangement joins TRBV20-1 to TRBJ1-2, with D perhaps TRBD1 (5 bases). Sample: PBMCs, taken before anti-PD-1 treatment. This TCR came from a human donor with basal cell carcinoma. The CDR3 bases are TGCAGTGCTAGTGGATCGGGGGATAGGGCTAACTATGGCTACACCTTC. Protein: CSASGSGDRANYGYTF.